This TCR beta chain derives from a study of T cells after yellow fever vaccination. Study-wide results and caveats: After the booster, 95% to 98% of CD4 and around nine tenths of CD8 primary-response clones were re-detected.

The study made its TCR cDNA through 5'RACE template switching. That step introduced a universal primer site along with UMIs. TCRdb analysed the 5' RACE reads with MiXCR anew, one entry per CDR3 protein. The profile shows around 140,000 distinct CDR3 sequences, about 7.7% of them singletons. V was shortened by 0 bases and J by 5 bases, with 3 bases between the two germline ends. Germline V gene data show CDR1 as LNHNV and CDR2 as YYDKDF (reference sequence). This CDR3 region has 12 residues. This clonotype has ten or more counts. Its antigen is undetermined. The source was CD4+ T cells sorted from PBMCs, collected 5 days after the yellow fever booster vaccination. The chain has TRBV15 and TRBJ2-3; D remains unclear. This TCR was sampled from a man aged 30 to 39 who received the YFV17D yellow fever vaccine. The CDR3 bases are TGTGCCACCAGCAGAGAGGGAGATACGCAGTATTTT. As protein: CATSREGDTQYF.